Listed here is a single TCR beta chain. This specimen comes from a study of blood T cell repertoires in COVID-19. Background on the study: Samples taken during acute and convalescent COVID-19 were collected in the United States, Italy and Spain. T cells, B-cell-depleted T cells, or PBMCs supplied cDNA or gDNA.

Authors' methods: The assay estimated nucleated cells by amplifying reference gene primers. Profiling relied on immunoSEQ multiplex PCR, and the TCRdb table lists in-frame clones only, not all of them. V and J calls and clone size are copied from that table; D and trimming were computed from the DNA. The sample includes 150,000 to 200,000 clones, approximately 87% of them seen just once. V lost 0 bases and J lost 0, with 10 bases in between. This CDR3 has 15 amino acids. The germline gives CDR1 SGHNT, CDR2 YYREEE (reference sequence). The sample comprised peripheral blood. This TCR came from a man younger than 35 with active or convalescent COVID-19. The chain employs TRBV5-4 and TRBJ2-7; D not resolved. This CDR3 is CASSLAAASSYEQYF. The CDR3 DNA reads as TGTGCCAGCAGCTTGGCGGCAGCGAGCTCCTACGAGCAGTACTTC.